Detailed here is one T cell receptor (beta chain). Antigen unknown. This specimen belongs to a study of shared clonotypes between healthy human individuals. Overall study: CD4 naive and CD4 memory each took three plates per donor, while CD8 naive took two and CD8 memory one.

It was CD45RO-negative cells, positively selected for CCR7, that made up naive CD8 cells, with terminally differentiated effector memory CD45RA+ cells excluded. Every immunoSEQ plate was one replicate of a subset's evenly spread DNA. Only in-frame clones appear in the TCRdb table, and some are missing; sequencing was by immunoSEQ multiplex PCR. The table lists about 650,000 clones, 95% to 96% of them singletons. General study findings and limits: Collection of samples was limited to blood; tissue repertoires likely differ. Rarefaction indicated that sorted-subset sequencing remained incomplete although depth was large.

The receptor comes from a woman aged 25 to 45 in good health. Sequenced sample: naive CD8+ T cells sorted from blood.

The CDR3 protein is CSVVYRGQGNTEAFF. The CDR3 nucleotides are TGCAGCGTTGTCTACCGGGGACAGGGGAACACTGAAGCTTTCTTT. The chain links TRBV29-1 to TRBJ1-1; 9 bases agree with TRBD1. CDR1 and CDR2 (germline): SQVTM, ANQGSEA. The CDR3 totals 15 residues. J lost 1 base, V lost 4 bases, and 7 bases had no gene match.